The sample holds one count of the clone carrying this T cell receptor beta chain. V was clipped by 3 bases and J by 0 bases, with 6 bases between them. The CDR3 consists of 14 residues. Germline V gene lookup returns CDR1 LGHNT and CDR2 FRNRAP. Assay: immunoSEQ multiplex PCR; the TCRdb copy retains only in-frame clones and omits some. The sample yields about 86,000 clones, 80% to 95% seen once. The data belong to a study of T cell changes during pregnancy in multiple sclerosis. The sequence derives from a female donor in good health, enrolled as a control in a pregnancy study. Sequencing was performed on peripheral blood, taken in the first trimester of pregnancy. The chain combines TRBV12-5 with TRBJ1-3, with unresolved D. Written as DNA, the CDR3 is TGTGCTAGTGGTTTACACTACTCTGGAAACACCATATATTTT. Translated, it gives CASGLHYSGNTIYF.